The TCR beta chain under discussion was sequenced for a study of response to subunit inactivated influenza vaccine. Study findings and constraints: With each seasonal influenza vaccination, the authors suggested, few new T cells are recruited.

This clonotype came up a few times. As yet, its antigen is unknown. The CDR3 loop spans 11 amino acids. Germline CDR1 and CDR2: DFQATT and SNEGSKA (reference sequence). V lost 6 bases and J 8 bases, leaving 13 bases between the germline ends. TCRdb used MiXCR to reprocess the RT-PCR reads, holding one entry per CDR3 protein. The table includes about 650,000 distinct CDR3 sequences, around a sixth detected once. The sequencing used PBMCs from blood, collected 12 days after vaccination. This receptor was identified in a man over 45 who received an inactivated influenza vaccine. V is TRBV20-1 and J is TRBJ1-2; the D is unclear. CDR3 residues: CSAPEEEGYTF. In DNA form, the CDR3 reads TGCAGTGCACCCGAGGAGGAAGGCTACACCTTC.